This T cell receptor beta chain was sequenced in a study of early T cells in non-severe SARS-CoV-2 infection. Unique molecular identifier tags were affixed to discrete cDNA molecules. TCRdb called the 5' RACE reads again in MiXCR, with one record for every CDR3 protein. The sample holds tens of thousands of distinct CDR3 sequences; roughly 5.4% are singletons and the top ten take less than 35%. CDR3 length: 12 amino acids. This clonotype has at least ten counts. The sample comprised whole blood. J is TRBJ2-7 and V is TRBV21-1. TRBV21-1 is a pseudogene segment. The source is an adult who was a healthcare worker with PCR-confirmed SARS-CoV-2 infection or an uninfected control (not recorded which). The CDR3 spells CASSGVNYEQYF. Written as DNA, the CDR3 is TGTGCCAGCAGCGGGGTGAACTACGAGCAGTACTTC.